This TCR beta chain was recovered during a study of T cell changes during pregnancy in multiple sclerosis. This CDR3 spans 11 amino acids. Germline V CDR1 and CDR2: MDHEN, SYDVKM. Trimming shortened V by 6 bases and J by 5 bases, and 7 bases separated the two germline ends. TCRdb's table, derived via immunoSEQ multiplex PCR, lists solely in-frame clones and lacks some. In the table there are 54,000 or so clones, 80% to 95% of which are singletons. This chain uses TRBV28 with TRBJ1-1; D is unresolved. Sequenced here: CD4+ T cells from peripheral blood mononuclear cells, sampled before pregnancy. The sequence was collected from a female donor with multiple sclerosis, enrolled in a pregnancy study. CDR3 region: CASSLLTEAFF. The CDR3 DNA sequence: TGTGCCAGCAGCTTGTTGACTGAAGCTTTCTTT.